The rows below give T cell receptor beta chains drawn from one sample of a study of vaccination and CD4 T cells after COVID-19. One entry per CDR3 protein results from TCRdb running MiXCR on the PCR reads. The data show about 6,400 distinct CDR3 sequences, about 50% seen once. Their antigens are not known. Sequencing used CD4+ T cells from blood, cultured in vitro. The receptor set was obtained from a human donor in good health. The CDR3 runs from the conserved cysteine through the conserved F or W. A D gene is named only where the DNA matches it firmly. Clone sizes are given selectively: once, few, many, or a class where the clone is expanded.

V gene,D gene,clone size,J gene,CDR3 DNA,CDR3 protein
TRBV6-1,.,large,TRBJ2-2,TGTGCCAGCAGCTCTAATAAACTAGTAGGGGGTGACTCCGGGGAGCTGTTTTTT,CASSSNKLVGGDSGELFF
TRBV7-8,.,few,TRBJ1-1,TGTGCCAGCAGCTTAGGGGGTTGGTATGGCACTGAAGCTTTCTTT,CASSLGGWYGTEAFF
TRBV20-1,TRBD1,.,TRBJ2-1,TGCAGTGCTAGACTCGGGGGACAGGCCTACAATGAGCAGTTCTTC,CSARLGGQAYNEQFF
TRBV29-1,TRBD2,.,TRBJ2-3,TGCAGCGTTATGGGACTAGCGGGGTTGATTAGCACAGATACGCAGTATTTT,CSVMGLAGLISTDTQYF
TRBV28,.,.,TRBJ1-2,TGTGCCAGCAGTTTAGTATCACACCGCGGCTACACCTTC,CASSLVSHRGYTF
TRBV4-3,TRBD1,.,TRBJ1-2,TGCGCCAGCAGCCGGACCGGGACAGGAAACTATGGCTACACCTTC,CASSRTGTGNYGYTF
TRBV5-1,TRBD1,few,TRBJ1-2,TGCGCCAGCAGCTTGGAAGGACAGGGGGCAAAGGGCTACACCTTC,CASSLEGQGAKGYTF
TRBV15,.,.,TRBJ2-1,TGTGCCACCAGCAGAGATGGTCGGGGCGATGAGCAGTTCTTC,CATSRDGRGDEQFF
TRBV29-1,.,.,TRBJ2-7,TGCAGCGTGGGCGCAGGGTACGAGCAGTACTTC,CSVGAGYEQYF
TRBV6-1,TRBD2,.,TRBJ2-3,TGTGCCAGCAGTCGGACTAGAGATACGCAGTATTTT,CASSRTRDTQYF
TRBV7-9,.,.,TRBJ1-6,TGTGCCAGCAGCTTAGGATCGAACAATTCACCCCTCCACTTT,CASSLGSNNSPLHF
TRBV7-6,TRBD2,.,TRBJ2-7,TGTGCCAGCAGCAAAGATAGCGGGGGGCAGCACGAGCAGTACTTC,CASSKDSGGQHEQYF
TRBV10-1,.,.,TRBJ2-1,TGCGCCAGCAGTGACGTTAGCGCAAGCTCCTACAATGAGCAGTTCTTC,CASSDVSASSYNEQFF
TRBV5-4,.,.,TRBJ2-5,TGTGCCAGCAGGGTGGGCCAGCAGGCGCGCGAGACCCAGTACTTC,CASRVGQQARETQYF
TRBV6-1,.,.,TRBJ1-5,TGTGCCAGCAGTGAAAGGGGGGTCCGGACCCAGCATTTT,CASSERGVRTQHF
TRBV6-1,TRBD1,.,TRBJ1-2,TGTGCCAGCAGCGCTGGGACAGGAGGGGGTTACTATGGCTACACCTTC,CASSAGTGGGYYGYTF
TRBV10-3,TRBD2,few,TRBJ2-1,TGTGCCATCAGTGACTCCGGGGGGGCCTACAATGAGCAGTTCTTC,CAISDSGGAYNEQFF
TRBV7-6,.,.,TRBJ2-3,TGTGCCAGCAGCCAATGGACAGGCACAGATACGCAGTATTTT,CASSQWTGTDTQYF
TRBV10-1,.,.,TRBJ2-7,TGCGCCAGCAGCGGGGACGGGCGAACCTACGAGCAGTACTTC,CASSGDGRTYEQYF
TRBV5-1,TRBD1,few,TRBJ1-6,TGCGCCAGCAGCCCCCCGGGACAGAACTCACCCCTCCACTTT,CASSPPGQNSPLHF
TRBV19,.,.,TRBJ1-5,TGTGCCAGCAGTATGGGCGGAAATAGCAATCAGCCCCAGCATTTT,CASSMGGNSNQPQHF
TRBV7-9,.,.,TRBJ2-7,TGTGCCAGCGGCGTCGTCGGAGTAGTATACGAGCAGTACTTC,CASGVVGVVYEQYF
TRBV6-1,.,.,TRBJ1-5,TGTGCCAGCAGTGCTGACAGGACTAGCAATCAGCCCCAGCATTTT,CASSADRTSNQPQHF
TRBV19,TRBD2,.,TRBJ2-2,TGTGCCAGTAGTATTCCCAGCGGGGTGGGGACCGGGGAGCTGTTTTTT,CASSIPSGVGTGELFF
TRBV7-9,TRBD1,few,TRBJ1-2,TGTGCCAGCAGCTTAGCGACCCCAGGGGGGGGCTACACCTTC,CASSLATPGGGYTF
TRBV20-1,TRBD1,.,TRBJ1-5,TGCAGTGCTAGAGTGGGGACAGGGGGCAATCAGCCCCAGCATTTT,CSARVGTGGNQPQHF
TRBV5-1,TRBD1,.,TRBJ1-2,TGCGCCAGCAGCCCGGGACAGGGCGACGGCTACACCTTC,CASSPGQGDGYTF
TRBV12-3/TRBV12-4,TRBD1,.,TRBJ1-2,TGTGCCAGCAACCGACAGGGATCCTATGGCTACACCTTC,CASNRQGSYGYTF
TRBV11-2,.,.,TRBJ2-1,TGTGCCAGCAGCCCTAGCCTAGCAGTGGGGAACAATGAGCAGTTCTTC,CASSPSLAVGNNEQFF
TRBV5-5,.,.,TRBJ1-2,TGTGCCAGCAGCATCCGATTGGGGGGAGCTAACTATGGCTACACCTTC,CASSIRLGGANYGYTF
TRBV19,.,.,TRBJ1-2,TGTGCCAGTAGTATAGGCGGGAGTGGCGGCTACACCTTC,CASSIGGSGGYTF
TRBV30,TRBD1,.,TRBJ2-2,TGTGCCTGGAGCCAGGGACAGGTCCTTCGGGAGCTGTTTTTT,CAWSQGQVLRELFF
TRBV6-1,TRBD1,.,TRBJ2-2,TGTGCCAGCAGGAGGGACAGGGGTGTTGGGGAGCTGTTTTTT,CASRRDRGVGELFF
TRBV2,.,.,TRBJ2-1,TGTGCCAGCGGAGAAGTATCCTACAATGAGCAGTTCTTC,CASGEVSYNEQFF
TRBV27,.,.,TRBJ2-3,TGTGCCAGCAGTTTATCAGGGTTGGGCACAGATACGCAGTATTTT,CASSLSGLGTDTQYF
TRBV20-1,TRBD1,few,TRBJ1-2,TGCAGTGCTAGGAAGGGGGCCTCCACTAACTATGGCTACACCTTC,CSARKGASTNYGYTF
TRBV6-1,.,once,TRBJ1-4,TGTGCCAGCACATCCGGAGGGGAAAAACTGTTTTTT,CASTSGGEKLFF
TRBV19,.,few,TRBJ1-1,TGTGCCAGTAGCCCTCCGGGACACTTGAACACTGAAGCTTTCTTT,CASSPPGHLNTEAFF
TRBV6-5,.,.,TRBJ1-4,TGTGCCAGCAGTTACTCTCTCTCGGGAAGGTTTTTT,CASSYSLSGRFF
TRBV10-2,.,.,TRBJ2-7,TGCGCCAGCAGTGAGTCAGGGCCCCCCTACGAGCAGTACTTC,CASSESGPPYEQYF
TRBV20-1,.,.,TRBJ1-2,TGCAGTGCTAGCCGGGGGGTGGGAGCCGTCTATGGCTACACCTTC,CSASRGVGAVYGYTF
TRBV15,TRBD1,.,TRBJ2-5,TGTGCCACCAGCAGAGACGACAGGGGGGGTGAGACCCAGTACTTC,CATSRDDRGGETQYF
TRBV14,TRBD1,.,TRBJ1-2,TGTGCCAGCAGCCAAGATTGGGCAGGGGGCTATGGCTACACCTTC,CASSQDWAGGYGYTF
TRBV20-1,TRBD1,.,TRBJ1-4,TGCAGTGCTAGAGATCCCAAGCCTCGGACAGGGTATAATGAAAAACTGTTTTTT,CSARDPKPRTGYNEKLFF
TRBV7-9,.,.,TRBJ2-5,TGTGCCAGCAGCCCGCCGGGGGCCGGTTTAGAGACCCAGTACTTC,CASSPPGAGLETQYF
TRBV6-1,.,few,TRBJ1-1,TGTGCCAGCAGGGGCCCATGGCGGGGTTACACTGAAGCTTTCTTT,CASRGPWRGYTEAFF
TRBV12-3/TRBV12-4,TRBD1,.,TRBJ1-2,TGTGCCAGCAGTCGCGGGACAGGGGCTAACTATGGCTACACCTTC,CASSRGTGANYGYTF
TRBV4-1,.,.,TRBJ1-5,TGCGCCAGCAGCCAAGATGGGGGAATTGGCAATCAGCCCCAGCATTTT,CASSQDGGIGNQPQHF
TRBV6-1,.,.,TRBJ1-3,TGTGCCAGCAGTCCCCCAGGGGATGGAAACACCATATATTTT,CASSPPGDGNTIYF
TRBV2,.,.,TRBJ2-7,TGTGCCAGCAGTGAAGAGGGCTACGAGCAGTACTTC,CASSEEGYEQYF
TRBV28,TRBD1,.,TRBJ2-7,TGTGCCAGCAGACGACAGGGGGCCGGCTCCTACGAGCAGTACTTC,CASRRQGAGSYEQYF
TRBV15,.,.,TRBJ1-4,TGTGCCACGCAGGGACGGGAAAAACTGTTTTTT,CATQGREKLFF
TRBV24-1,.,few,TRBJ2-5,TGTGCCACCAGTGATATACAGGGTTTGGGAGAGACCCAGTACTTC,CATSDIQGLGETQYF